This TCR beta chain was identified during a study of shared clonotypes between healthy human individuals. This clone occurred a few times. The CDR3 has 12 amino acids. Germline V gene sequence: CDR1 SGHNT, CDR2 YENEEA. V gave up 5 bases and J gave up 8 bases, with 10 bases separating them. Here immunoSEQ multiplex PCR was the method, and the copy in TCRdb shows in-frame clones only, minus some. The sample yields more than 900,000 clones, 75% to 85% seen once. The chain joins TRBV11-3 to TRBJ2-1; D not resolved. This sequence originates from a young man in good health. Some clones in this sample may be carry-over from other donors' samples. What was sequenced was memory CD4+ T cells from PBMCs. The subset here: CD45RA-negative fraction. The CDR3 DNA is TGTGCCAGCAGCCTAGGAGAGGATGAGCAGTTCTTC. Amino acids: CASSLGEDEQFF.